This T cell receptor (beta chain) was captured in a study of identical twins. Study-wide points: Memory repertoires showed no such pattern, whereas abundant cord blood beta clonotypes carried fewer insertions. Alpha sequences out of frame and shared by twins had excess low generation probability. Zero-insertion findings could be partly confounded by invariant cells (MAIT and iNKT cells).

This clonotype was seen at least ten times. Its antigen is unidentified. The authors used template switching to add a universal primer site and gave cDNA unique molecular identifiers. TCRdb ran MiXCR on the 5' RACE reads and lists one entry per CDR3 protein. The data contain 750,000 to 950,000 distinct CDR3 sequences, 9% to 15% of them singletons. The sample was also linked to a second study, of yellow fever vaccine responses in identical twins.

The sequenced sample consisted of PBMCs. This TCR came from a woman aged 18 to 35 in good health.

CDR3 nucleotides: TGTGCCAGCAGCCAAGCTCCCACCGGGGAGCTGTTTTTT. This encodes CASSQAPTGELFF. The V call is TRBV3-1, the J call TRBJ2-2; D gene ambiguous. Trimming shortened V by 1 base and J by 4 bases, and 4 bases separated the two germline ends. The CDR3 sequence is 13 residues long. Germline V CDR1 and CDR2: LGHDT, YNNKEL (reference sequence).